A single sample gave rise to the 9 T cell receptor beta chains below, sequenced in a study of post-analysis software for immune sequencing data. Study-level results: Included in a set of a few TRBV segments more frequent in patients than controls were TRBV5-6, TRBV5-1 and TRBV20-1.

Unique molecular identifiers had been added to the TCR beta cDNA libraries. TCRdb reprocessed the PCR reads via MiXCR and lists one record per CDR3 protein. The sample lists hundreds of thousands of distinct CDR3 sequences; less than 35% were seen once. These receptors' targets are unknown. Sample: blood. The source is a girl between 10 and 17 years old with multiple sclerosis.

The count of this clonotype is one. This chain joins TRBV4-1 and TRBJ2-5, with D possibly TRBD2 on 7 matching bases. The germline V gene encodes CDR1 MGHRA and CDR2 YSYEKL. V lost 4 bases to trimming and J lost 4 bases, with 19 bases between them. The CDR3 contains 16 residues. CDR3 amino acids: CASSPVWRGGGETQYF. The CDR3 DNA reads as TGCGCCAGCAGCCCGGTTTGGAGGGGGGGGGGAGAGACCCAGTACTTC.

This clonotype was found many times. The DNA of the CDR3 is TGTGCCAGCAGCTTAGCGAACAGGCATGGCTACACCTTC. It specifies CASSLANRHGYTF. The chain links TRBV7-9 to TRBJ1-2; tentative D call: TRBD1 (5 bases). V shed 0 bases and J shed 6 bases, with 8 bases lying between them. Germline CDR1 and CDR2: SEHNR and FQNEAQ (reference sequence). The CDR3 is made up of 13 amino acids.

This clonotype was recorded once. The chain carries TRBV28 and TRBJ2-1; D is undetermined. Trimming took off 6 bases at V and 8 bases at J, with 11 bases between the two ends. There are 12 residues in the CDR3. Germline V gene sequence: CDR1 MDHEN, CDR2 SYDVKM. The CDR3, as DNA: TGTGCCAGCAGCCTACCTTTCGATGAGCAGTTCTTC. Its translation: CASSLPFDEQFF. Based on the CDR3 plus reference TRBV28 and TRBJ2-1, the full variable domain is DVKVTQSSRYLVKRTGEKVFLECVQDMDHENMFWYRQDPGLGLRLIYFSYDVKMKEKGDIPEGYSVSREKKERFSLILESASTNQTSMYLCASSLPFDEQFFGPGTRLTVL.

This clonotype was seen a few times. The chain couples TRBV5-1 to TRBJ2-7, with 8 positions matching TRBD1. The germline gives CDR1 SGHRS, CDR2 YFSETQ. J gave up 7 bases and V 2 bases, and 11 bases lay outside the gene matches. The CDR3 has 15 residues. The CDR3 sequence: CASSFPYKDRVEQYF. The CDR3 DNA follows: TGCGCCAGCAGCTTCCCATACAAGGACAGGGTAGAGCAGTACTTC.

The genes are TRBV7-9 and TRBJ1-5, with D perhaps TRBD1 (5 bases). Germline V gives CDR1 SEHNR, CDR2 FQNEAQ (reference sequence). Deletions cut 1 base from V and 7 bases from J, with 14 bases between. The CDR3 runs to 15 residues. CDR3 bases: TGTGCCAGCAGCTTAGTTGGAGGGGTTGGGCAGCCCCAGCATTTT. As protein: CASSLVGGVGQPQHF.

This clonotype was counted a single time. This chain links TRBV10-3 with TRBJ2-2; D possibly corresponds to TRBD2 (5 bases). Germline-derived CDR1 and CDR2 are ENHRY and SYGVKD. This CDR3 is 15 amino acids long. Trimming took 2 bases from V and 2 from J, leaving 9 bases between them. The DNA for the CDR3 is TGTGCCATCAGTGAGGGCCTAGCTAACACCGGGGAGCTGTTTTTT. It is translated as CAISEGLANTGELFF.

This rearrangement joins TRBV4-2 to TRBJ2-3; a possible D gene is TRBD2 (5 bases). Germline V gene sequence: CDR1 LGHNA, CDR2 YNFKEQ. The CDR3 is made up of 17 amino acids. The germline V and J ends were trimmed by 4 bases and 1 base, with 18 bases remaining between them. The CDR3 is CASSPEGISAGTDTQYF. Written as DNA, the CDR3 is TGTGCCAGCAGCCCAGAGGGAATCTCAGCTGGCACAGATACGCAGTATTTT.

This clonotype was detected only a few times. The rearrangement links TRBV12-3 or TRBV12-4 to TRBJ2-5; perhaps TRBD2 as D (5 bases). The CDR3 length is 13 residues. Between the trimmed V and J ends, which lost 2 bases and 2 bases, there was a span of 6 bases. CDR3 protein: CASSLREQETQYF. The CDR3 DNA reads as TGTGCCAGCAGTTTACGGGAACAAGAGACCCAGTACTTC.

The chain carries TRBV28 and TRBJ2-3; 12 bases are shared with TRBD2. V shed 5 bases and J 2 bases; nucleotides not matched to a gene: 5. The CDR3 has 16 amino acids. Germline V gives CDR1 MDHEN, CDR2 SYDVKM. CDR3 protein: CASSPRLAGATDTQYF. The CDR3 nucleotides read TGTGCCAGCAGTCCGCGACTAGCGGGGGCCACAGATACGCAGTATTTT.